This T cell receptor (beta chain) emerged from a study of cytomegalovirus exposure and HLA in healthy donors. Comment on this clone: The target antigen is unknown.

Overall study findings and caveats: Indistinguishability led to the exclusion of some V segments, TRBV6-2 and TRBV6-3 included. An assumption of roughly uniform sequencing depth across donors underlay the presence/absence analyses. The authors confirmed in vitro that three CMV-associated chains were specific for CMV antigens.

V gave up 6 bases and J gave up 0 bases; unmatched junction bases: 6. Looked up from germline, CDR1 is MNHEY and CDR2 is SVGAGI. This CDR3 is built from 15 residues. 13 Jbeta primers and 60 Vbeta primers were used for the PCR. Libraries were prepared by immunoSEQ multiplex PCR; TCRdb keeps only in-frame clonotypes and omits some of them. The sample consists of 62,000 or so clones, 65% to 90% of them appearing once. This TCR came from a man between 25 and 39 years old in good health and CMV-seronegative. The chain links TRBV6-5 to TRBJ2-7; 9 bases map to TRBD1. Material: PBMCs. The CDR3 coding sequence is TGTGCCAGCAGACGGGGACAGGGCATCTCCTACGAGCAGTACTTC. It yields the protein CASRRGQGISYEQYF.